These T cell receptor beta chains were read from a single sample in a study of blood T cells in healthy people across ages. TCRdb fed the 5' RACE reads into MiXCR, producing one record per CDR3 protein. The sample holds about 1.4 million distinct CDR3 sequences, 55% to 75% seen once. The sequencing input was blood. Source of these receptors: a man in his late teens or twenties in good health. Both conserved end residues are part of each CDR3.

J: TRBJ2-7; V: TRBV4-1; CDR3: CASSQVIFARVGQGSYEQYF
J: TRBJ2-3; V: TRBV5-1; CDR3: CASSLERETDTQYF
J: TRBJ2-5; V: TRBV7-2; CDR3: CASSLQGLGETQYF
J: NA; V: TRBV10-3; CDR3: CAINDDRSYEQYF
J: TRBJ2-1; V: TRBV4-2; CDR3: CASTHGTSVWGEQFF
J: TRBJ1-6; V: TRBV4-3; CDR3: CASSHGTGRNSPLHF
J: TRBJ1-2; V: TRBV12-3/TRBV12-4; CDR3: CASTTNRGWGYTF
J: TRBJ2-2; V: TRBV20-1; CDR3: CSAGNRGYDTGELFF
J: NA; V: TRBV20-1; CDR3: CSASTSGTYNEQYF
J: TRBJ2-7; V: TRBV4-3; CDR3: CASSHSRASDLYEQYF
J: TRBJ2-3; V: TRBV7-9; CDR3: CASSLVASVDTQYF
J: TRBJ2-1; V: TRBV4-2; CDR3: CASSQEGGIYNEQFF
J: TRBJ2-5; V: TRBV20-1; CDR3: CSARDRGYNEQYF
J: TRBJ2-3; V: TRBV6-2/TRBV6-3; CDR3: CASSRPGQVAASRDTQYF
J: TRBJ2-1; V: TRBV30; CDR3: CAWSRGEEHNEQFF
J: TRBJ2-7; V: TRBV29-1; CDR3: CSVAREVSYEQYF
J: TRBJ2-7; V: TRBV4-2; CDR3: CASSQEWGTPYEQYF
J: TRBJ1-5; V: TRBV6-1; CDR3: CASREPTGASNQPQHF
J: TRBJ2-1; V: TRBV11-2; CDR3: CASSSQDLANNEQFF
J: NA; V: TRBV20-1; CDR3: CSARGTSGQTQYF
J: TRBJ1-2; V: TRBV4-2; CDR3: CASSQDPGENYGYTF
J: TRBJ2-1; V: TRBV3-1; CDR3: CASSARDRNNEQFF
J: TRBJ2-7; V: TRBV7-2; CDR3: CASSLVGGLADSYEQYF